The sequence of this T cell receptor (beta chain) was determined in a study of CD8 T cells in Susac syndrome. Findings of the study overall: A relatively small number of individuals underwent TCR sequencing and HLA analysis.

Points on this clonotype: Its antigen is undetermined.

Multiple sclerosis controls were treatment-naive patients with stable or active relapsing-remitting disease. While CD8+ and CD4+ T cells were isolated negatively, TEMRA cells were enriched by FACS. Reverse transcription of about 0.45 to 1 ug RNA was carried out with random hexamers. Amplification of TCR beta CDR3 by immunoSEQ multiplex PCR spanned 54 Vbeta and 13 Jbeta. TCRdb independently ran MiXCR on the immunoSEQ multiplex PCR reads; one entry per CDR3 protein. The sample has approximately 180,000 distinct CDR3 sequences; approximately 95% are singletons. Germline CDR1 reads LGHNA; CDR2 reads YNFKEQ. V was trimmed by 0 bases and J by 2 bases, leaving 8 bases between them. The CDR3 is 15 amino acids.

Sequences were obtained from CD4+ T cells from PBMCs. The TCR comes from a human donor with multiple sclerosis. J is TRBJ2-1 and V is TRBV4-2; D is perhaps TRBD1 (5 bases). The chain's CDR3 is CASSQEARAYNEQFF. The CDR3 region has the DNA TGTGCCAGCAGCCAAGAGGCCAGGGCCTACAATGAGCAGTTCTTC.